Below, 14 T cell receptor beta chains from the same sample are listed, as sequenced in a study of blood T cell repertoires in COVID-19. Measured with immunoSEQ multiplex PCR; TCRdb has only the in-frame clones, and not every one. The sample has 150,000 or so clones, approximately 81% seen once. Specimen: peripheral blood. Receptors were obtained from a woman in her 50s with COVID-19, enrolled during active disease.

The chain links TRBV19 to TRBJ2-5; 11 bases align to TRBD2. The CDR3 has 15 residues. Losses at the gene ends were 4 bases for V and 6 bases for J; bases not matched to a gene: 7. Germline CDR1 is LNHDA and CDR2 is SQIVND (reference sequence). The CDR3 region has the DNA TGTGCCAGTAGTACAAATAGCGGGGGGGCGAAGACCCAGTACTTC. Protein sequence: CASSTNSGGAKTQYF.

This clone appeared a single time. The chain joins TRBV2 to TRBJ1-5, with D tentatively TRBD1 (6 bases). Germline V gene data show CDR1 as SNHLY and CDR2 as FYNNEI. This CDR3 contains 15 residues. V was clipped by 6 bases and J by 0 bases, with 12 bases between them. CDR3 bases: TGTGCCAGCAGGAGGACAGTTTATAGCAATCAGCCCCAGCATTTT. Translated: CASRRTVYSNQPQHF.

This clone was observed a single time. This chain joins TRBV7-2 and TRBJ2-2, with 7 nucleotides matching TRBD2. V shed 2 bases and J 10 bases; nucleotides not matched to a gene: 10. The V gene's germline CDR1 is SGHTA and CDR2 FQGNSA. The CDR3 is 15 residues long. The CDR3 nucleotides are TGTGCCAGCAGCTTACAACCCGCTCGGGGGGTGGAGCTGTTTTTT. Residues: CASSLQPARGVELFF.

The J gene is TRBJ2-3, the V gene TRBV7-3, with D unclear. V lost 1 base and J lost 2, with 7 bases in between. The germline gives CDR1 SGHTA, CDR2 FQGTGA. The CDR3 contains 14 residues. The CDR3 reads CASSLSLPTDTQYF. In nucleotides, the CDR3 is TGTGCCAGCAGCTTAAGTCTCCCCACAGATACGCAGTATTTT.

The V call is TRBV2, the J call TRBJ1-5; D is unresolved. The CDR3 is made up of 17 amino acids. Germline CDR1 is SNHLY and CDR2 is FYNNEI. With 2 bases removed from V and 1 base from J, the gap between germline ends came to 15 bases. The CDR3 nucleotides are TGTGCCAGCAGTGAAAGTACTTGGGTAGCGAGCAATCAGCCCCAGCATTTT. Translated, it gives CASSESTWVASNQPQHF.

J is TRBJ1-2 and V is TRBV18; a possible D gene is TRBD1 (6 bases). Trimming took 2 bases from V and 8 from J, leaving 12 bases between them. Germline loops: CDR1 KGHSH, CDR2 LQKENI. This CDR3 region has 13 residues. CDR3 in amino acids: CASSPEQGRGYTF. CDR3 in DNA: TGTGCCAGCTCACCAGAACAGGGACGCGGCTACACCTTC.

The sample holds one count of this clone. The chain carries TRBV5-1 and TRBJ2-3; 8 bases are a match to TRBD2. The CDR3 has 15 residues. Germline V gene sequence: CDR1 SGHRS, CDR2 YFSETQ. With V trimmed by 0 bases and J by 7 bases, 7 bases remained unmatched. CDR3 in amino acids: CASSLGAGGPYTQYF. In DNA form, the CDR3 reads TGCGCCAGCAGCTTGGGGGCGGGGGGCCCCTATACGCAGTATTTT.

CDR3 in DNA: TGTGCCAGCAGTATACAGGGTAGTTACTGGTATTTT. As protein: CASSIQGSYWYF. The genes are TRBV28 and TRBJ2-3; D possibly corresponds to TRBD1 (6 bases). With 5 bases removed from V and 14 bases from J, the gap between germline ends came to 17 bases. This CDR3 is 12 amino acids long. The germline V gene encodes CDR1 MDHEN and CDR2 SYDVKM.

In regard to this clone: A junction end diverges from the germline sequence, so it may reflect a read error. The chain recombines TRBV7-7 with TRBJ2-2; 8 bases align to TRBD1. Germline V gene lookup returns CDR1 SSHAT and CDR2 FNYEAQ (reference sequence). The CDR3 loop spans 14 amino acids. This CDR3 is CASSAQGAGGELFF. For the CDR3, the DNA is TGTGCTAGCAGCGCCCAGGGGGCGGGCGGGGAGCTGTTTTTT.

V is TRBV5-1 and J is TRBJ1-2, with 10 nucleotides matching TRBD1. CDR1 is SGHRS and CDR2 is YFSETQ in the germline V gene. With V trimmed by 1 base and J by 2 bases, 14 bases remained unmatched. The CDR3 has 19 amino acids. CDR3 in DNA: TGCGCCAGCAGCTTGAATATTGGGACAGGGGCCTCGGTGAACTATGGCTACACCTTC. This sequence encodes CASSLNIGTGASVNYGYTF. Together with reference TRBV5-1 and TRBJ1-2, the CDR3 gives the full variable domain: KAGVTQTPRYLIKTRGQQVTLSCSPISGHRSVSWYQQTPGQGLQFLFEYFSETQRNKGNFPGRFSGRQFSNSRSEMNVSTLELGDSALYLCASSLNIGTGASVNYGYTFGSGTRLTVV.

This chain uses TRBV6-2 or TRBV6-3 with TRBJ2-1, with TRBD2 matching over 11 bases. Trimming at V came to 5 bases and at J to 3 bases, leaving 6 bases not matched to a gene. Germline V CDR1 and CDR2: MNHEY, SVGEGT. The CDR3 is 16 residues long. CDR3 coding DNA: TGTGCCAGCAGTACGCTTCTAGCGGGGGGCTACAATGAGCAGTTCTTC. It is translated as CASSTLLAGGYNEQFF.

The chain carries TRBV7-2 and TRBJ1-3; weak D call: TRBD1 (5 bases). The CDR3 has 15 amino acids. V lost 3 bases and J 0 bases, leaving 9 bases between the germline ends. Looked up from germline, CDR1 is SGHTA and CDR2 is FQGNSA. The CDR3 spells CASSFATASGNTIYF. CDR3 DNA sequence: TGTGCCAGCAGCTTCGCGACAGCCTCTGGAAACACCATATATTTT.

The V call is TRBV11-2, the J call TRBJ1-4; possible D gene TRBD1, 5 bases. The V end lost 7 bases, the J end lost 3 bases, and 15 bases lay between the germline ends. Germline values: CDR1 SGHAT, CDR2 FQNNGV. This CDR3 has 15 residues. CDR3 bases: TGTGCCAGCAACCTCCAGGGTGGGGCTAATGAAAAACTGTTTTTT. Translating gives CASNLQGGANEKLFF. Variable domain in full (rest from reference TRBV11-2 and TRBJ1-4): EAGVAQSPRYKIIEKRQSVAFWCNPISGHATLYWYQQILGQGPKLLIQFQNNGVVDDSQLPKDRFSAERLKGVDSTLKIQPAKLEDSAVYLCASNLQGGANEKLFFGSGTQLSVL.

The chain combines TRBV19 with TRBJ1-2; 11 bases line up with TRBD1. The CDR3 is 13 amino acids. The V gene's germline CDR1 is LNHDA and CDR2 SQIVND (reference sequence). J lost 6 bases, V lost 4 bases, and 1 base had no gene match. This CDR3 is CASSRGQGDGYTF. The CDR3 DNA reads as TGTGCCAGTAGTAGGGGACAGGGGGATGGCTACACCTTC.